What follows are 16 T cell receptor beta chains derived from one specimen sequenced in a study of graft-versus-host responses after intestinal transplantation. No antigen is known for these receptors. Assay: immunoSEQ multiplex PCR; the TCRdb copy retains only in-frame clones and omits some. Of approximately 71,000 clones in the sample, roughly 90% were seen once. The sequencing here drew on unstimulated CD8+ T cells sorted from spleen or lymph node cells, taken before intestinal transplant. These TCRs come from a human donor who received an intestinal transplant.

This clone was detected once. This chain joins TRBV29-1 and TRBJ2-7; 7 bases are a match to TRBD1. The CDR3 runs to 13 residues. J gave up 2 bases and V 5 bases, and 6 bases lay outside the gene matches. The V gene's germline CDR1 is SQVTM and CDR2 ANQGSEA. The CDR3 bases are TGCAGCGTTCAAGGGGGCAAGACCTACGAGCAGTACTTC. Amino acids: CSVQGGKTYEQYF.

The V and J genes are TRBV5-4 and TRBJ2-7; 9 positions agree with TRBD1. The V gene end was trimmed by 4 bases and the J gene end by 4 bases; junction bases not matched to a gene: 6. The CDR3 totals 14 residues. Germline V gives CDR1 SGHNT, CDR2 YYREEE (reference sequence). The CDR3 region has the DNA TGTGCCAGCAGCGTGGGACAGGGCGGGTACGAGCAGTACTTC. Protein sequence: CASSVGQGGYEQYF.

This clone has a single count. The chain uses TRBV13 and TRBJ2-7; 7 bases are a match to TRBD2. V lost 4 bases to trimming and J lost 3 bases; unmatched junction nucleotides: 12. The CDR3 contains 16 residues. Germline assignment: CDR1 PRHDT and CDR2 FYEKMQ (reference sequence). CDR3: CASSSTGGSSFYEQYF. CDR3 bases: TGTGCCAGCAGCTCCACGGGCGGGAGCTCCTTCTACGAGCAGTACTTC.

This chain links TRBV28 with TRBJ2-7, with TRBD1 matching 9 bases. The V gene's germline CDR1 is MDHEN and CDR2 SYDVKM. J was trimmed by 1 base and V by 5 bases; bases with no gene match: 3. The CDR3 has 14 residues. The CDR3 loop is CASSPGTGSYEQYF. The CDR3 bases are TGTGCCAGCAGTCCCGGGACAGGGTCCTACGAGCAGTACTTC.

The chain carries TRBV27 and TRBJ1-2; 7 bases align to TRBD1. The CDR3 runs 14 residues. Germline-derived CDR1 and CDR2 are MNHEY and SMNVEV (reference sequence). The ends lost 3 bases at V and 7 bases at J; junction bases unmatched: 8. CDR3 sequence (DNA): TGTGCCAGCAGTTTTCAGGGGGGCCCTGGTGGCTACACCTTC. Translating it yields CASSFQGGPGGYTF.

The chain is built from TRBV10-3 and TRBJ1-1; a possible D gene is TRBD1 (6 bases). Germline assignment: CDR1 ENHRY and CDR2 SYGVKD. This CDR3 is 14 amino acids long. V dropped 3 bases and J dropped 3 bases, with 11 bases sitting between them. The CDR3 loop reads CAISEGGADTEAFF. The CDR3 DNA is TGTGCCATCAGTGAAGGGGGGGCTGACACTGAAGCTTTCTTT.

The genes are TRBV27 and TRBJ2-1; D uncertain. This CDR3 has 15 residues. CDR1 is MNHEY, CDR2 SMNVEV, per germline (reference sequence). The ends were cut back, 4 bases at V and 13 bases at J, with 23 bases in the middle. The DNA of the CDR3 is TGTGCCAGCAGTTCAAATCCGGAGTCCCTCCGCAGTCAGTTCTTC. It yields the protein CASSSNPESLRSQFF.

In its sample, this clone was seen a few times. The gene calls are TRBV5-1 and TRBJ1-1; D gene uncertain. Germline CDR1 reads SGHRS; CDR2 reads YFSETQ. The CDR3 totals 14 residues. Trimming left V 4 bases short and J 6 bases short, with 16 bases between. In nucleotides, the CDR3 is TGCGCCAGCAGCATACGCTTGGGTGACTCTGAAGCTTTCTTT. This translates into CASSIRLGDSEAFF.

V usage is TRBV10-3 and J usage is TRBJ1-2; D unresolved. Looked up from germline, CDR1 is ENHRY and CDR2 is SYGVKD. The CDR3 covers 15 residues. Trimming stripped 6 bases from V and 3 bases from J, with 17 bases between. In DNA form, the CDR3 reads TGTGCCATCAGGGGAGAAACACCACGATACTATGGCTACACCTTC. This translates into CAIRGETPRYYGYTF.

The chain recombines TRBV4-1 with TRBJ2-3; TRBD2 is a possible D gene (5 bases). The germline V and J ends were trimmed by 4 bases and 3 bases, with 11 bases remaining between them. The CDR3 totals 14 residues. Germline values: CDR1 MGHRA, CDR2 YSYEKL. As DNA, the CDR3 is TGCGCCAGCAGCCCCATCTCGGGGACAGATACGCAGTATTTT. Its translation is CASSPISGTDTQYF.

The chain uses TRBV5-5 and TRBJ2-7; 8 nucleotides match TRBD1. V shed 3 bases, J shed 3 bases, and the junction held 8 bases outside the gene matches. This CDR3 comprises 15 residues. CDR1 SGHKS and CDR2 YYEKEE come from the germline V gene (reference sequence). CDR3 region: CASSSSHGQGYEQYF. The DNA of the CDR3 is TGTGCCAGCAGCTCCTCTCACGGACAGGGCTACGAGCAGTACTTC.

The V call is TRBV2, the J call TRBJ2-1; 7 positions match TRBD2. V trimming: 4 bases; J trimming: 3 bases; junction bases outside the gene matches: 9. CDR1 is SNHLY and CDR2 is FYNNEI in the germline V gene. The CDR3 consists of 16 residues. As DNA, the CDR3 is TGTGCCAGCAGTGGACGCAGCGGGGACCTCTACAATGAGCAGTTCTTC. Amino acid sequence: CASSGRSGDLYNEQFF.

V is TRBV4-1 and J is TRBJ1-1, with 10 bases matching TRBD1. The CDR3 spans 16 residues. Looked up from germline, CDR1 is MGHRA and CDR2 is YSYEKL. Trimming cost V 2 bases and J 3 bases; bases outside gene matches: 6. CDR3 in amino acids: CASSQLDRGRDTEAFF. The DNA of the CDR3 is TGCGCCAGCAGCCAATTGGACAGGGGGAGAGACACTGAAGCTTTCTTT.

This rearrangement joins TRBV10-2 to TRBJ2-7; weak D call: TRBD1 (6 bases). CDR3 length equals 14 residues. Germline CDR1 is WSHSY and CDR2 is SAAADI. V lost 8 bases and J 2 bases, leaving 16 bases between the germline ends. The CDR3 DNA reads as TGCGCCAGCCGCCGTTGGGGGCGTCCCTACGAGCAGTACTTC. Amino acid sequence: CASRRWGRPYEQYF.

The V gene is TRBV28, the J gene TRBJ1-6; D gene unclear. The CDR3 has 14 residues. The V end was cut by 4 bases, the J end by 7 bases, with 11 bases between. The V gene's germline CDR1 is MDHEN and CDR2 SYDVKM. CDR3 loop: CASSSESANSPLHF. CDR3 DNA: TGTGCCAGCAGTTCGGAGTCAGCGAATTCACCCCTCCACTTT.

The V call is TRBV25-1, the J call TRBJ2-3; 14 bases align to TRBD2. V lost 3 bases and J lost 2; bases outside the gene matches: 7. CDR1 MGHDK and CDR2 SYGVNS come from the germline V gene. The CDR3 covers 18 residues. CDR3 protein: CASSDQTSGGAFTDTQYF. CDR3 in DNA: TGTGCCAGCAGTGATCAGACTAGCGGGGGGGCCTTCACAGATACGCAGTATTTT.